Below are 18 T cell receptor beta chains sequenced from a single sample in a study of T cell responses to AZD1222 COVID-19 vaccine (dated by TCRdb to the early 2020s). Libraries were made using the immunoSEQ multiplex PCR assay. The immuneACCESS repertoire file appears here via TCRdb, limited to in-frame rearrangements. These files lack a portion of the clones; in checked studies, under half of the deficit traces to unresolved V genes, and the cause of the others is not known. This sample gives just over 150,000 clones in total; 85% to 95% of them show up just once. The ten largest clones take up more than 1.3% of the sample. The time point label corresponds to: about 28 days (+/-7) after the second vaccine dose. Here the sequenced sample was peripheral blood, taken 28 days after the second AZD1222 dose. The receptors derive from an adult who received the AZD1222 COVID-19 vaccine.

The V gene is TRBV3-1 (or the pseudogene TRBV3-2), the J gene TRBJ2-5, with 7 bases identical to TRBD2. V lost 0 bases to trimming and J lost 2 bases; unmatched junction nucleotides: 12. Looked up from germline, CDR1 is LGHDT and CDR2 is YNNKEL (reference sequence). This CDR3 spans 18 amino acids. The CDR3 sequence is CASSQDLRRGRAQETQYF. CDR3 DNA: TGTGCCAGCAGCCAAGATCTTAGGCGGGGGAGAGCTCAAGAGACCCAGTACTTC.

This clone was counted once. The chain is built from TRBV6-6 and TRBJ2-7; D remains unclear. The CDR3 length is 12 residues. V lost 2 bases to trimming and J lost 8 bases, with 10 bases between them. In germline, CDR1 is MNHNY, CDR2 SVGAGI (reference sequence). The CDR3 DNA sequence: TGTGCCAGCAGTTACGGCCCTACGCAGCAGTACTTC. Translated: CASSYGPTQQYF.

This clone was recorded once. The J gene is TRBJ1-2, the V gene TRBV18; no clear D. V lost 2 bases to trimming and J lost 2 bases, with 12 bases between them. The CDR3 consists of 15 residues. Germline lookup yields CDR1 KGHSH and CDR2 LQKENI. CDR3 amino acids: CASSPSPPPNYGYTF. The CDR3, as DNA: TGTGCCAGCTCACCATCCCCGCCCCCCAACTATGGCTACACCTTC.

CDR3 bases: TGTGCCAGCAGTCTCCAGACTAGCGGGGGGAGGAATGAGCAGTTCTTC. This codes for CASSLQTSGGRNEQFF. The V call is TRBV2, the J call TRBJ2-1, with TRBD2 matching over 13 bases. The ends lost 5 bases at V and 7 bases at J; junction bases unmatched: 8. Germline loops: CDR1 SNHLY, CDR2 FYNNEI. The CDR3 is made up of 16 amino acids.

This clone came up once. This chain uses TRBV7-9 with TRBJ1-2; D call uncertain. This CDR3 is 12 amino acids long. CDR1 is SEHNR, CDR2 FQNEAQ, per germline (reference sequence). With 2 bases removed from V and 8 bases from J, the gap between germline ends came to 9 bases. The CDR3 nucleotides read TGTGCCAGCAGCTTACGGGTAACAGGCTACACCTTC. As protein: CASSLRVTGYTF.

This clone was counted once. The chain combines TRBV28 with TRBJ2-2; D unresolved. Trimming took off 2 bases at V and 4 bases at J, with 5 bases between the two ends. The CDR3 covers 13 residues. Germline assignment: CDR1 MDHEN and CDR2 SYDVKM. The DNA for the CDR3 is TGTGCCAGCAGTTTAAATCCCACCGGGGAGCTGTTTTTT. This gives the protein CASSLNPTGELFF. The whole variable domain, remainder taken from reference TRBV28 and TRBJ2-2, is DVKVTQSSRYLVKRTGEKVFLECVQDMDHENMFWYRQDPGLGLRLIYFSYDVKMKEKGDIPEGYSVSREKKERFSLILESASTNQTSMYLCASSLNPTGELFFGEGSRLTVL.

A single count supports this clone. The chain is built from TRBV6-5 and TRBJ2-1, with D perhaps TRBD1 (5 bases). V gave up 6 bases and J gave up 3 bases, with 15 bases separating them. In germline, CDR1 is MNHEY, CDR2 SVGAGI. The CDR3 covers 15 residues. CDR3 sequence: CASRRQFKVYNEQFF. In nucleotides, the CDR3 is TGTGCCAGCAGGAGACAGTTTAAGGTCTACAATGAGCAGTTCTTC.

This chain links TRBV5-1 with TRBJ2-1; 10 positions match TRBD2. Germline-derived CDR1 and CDR2 are SGHRS and YFSETQ. V shed 3 bases, J shed 8 bases, and the junction held 8 bases outside the gene matches. The CDR3 sequence is 15 residues long. The CDR3 here is CASSSDGLAAYEQFF. The DNA for the CDR3 is TGCGCCAGCAGCTCGGATGGACTAGCGGCCTATGAGCAGTTCTTC.

The V gene is TRBV30, the J gene TRBJ2-3; no reliable D call. This CDR3 region has 11 residues. CDR1 is GTSNPN and CDR2 is SVGIG in the germline V gene (reference sequence). V was shortened by 5 bases and J by 2 bases, with 5 bases between the two germline ends. The CDR3 bases are TGTGCCTGGGAGTTCACAGATACGCAGTATTTT. This codes for CAWEFTDTQYF.

This chain joins TRBV11-3 and TRBJ1-1; TRBD1 aligns across 8 bases. Germline values: CDR1 SGHNT, CDR2 YENEEA. The CDR3 contains 14 residues. Unmatched junction bases numbered 5, after V lost 5 bases and J lost 3 bases. The CDR3 DNA reads TGTGCCAGCAGCCAGGGACAGGTGGACACTGAAGCTTTCTTT. Encoded protein: CASSQGQVDTEAFF.

The chain employs TRBV27 and TRBJ2-7; 13 positions match TRBD2. The CDR3 length is 20 residues. Germline V CDR1 and CDR2: MNHEY, SMNVEV (reference sequence). J lost 2 bases, V lost 2 bases, and 15 bases had no gene match. DNA of the CDR3: TGTGCCAGCAGTTTACGTCCCAAAACTAGCGGGAGGGCCTACGCCTACGAGCAGTACTTC. It encodes CASSLRPKTSGRAYAYEQYF.

CDR3 sequence (DNA): TGTGCCAGCTCTGAACAGGGGCTGGCCTACAATGAGCAGTTCTTC. Translated: CASSEQGLAYNEQFF. The V gene is TRBV2, the J gene TRBJ2-1, with TRBD1 identical over 7 bases. V dropped 8 bases and J dropped 2; count of bases not matched to a gene: 9. This CDR3 is built from 15 residues. Germline-derived CDR1 and CDR2 are SNHLY and FYNNEI.

The rearrangement links TRBV27 to TRBJ1-1, with unresolved D. The germline CDR1 and CDR2 sequences are MNHEY and SMNVEV (reference sequence). The V gene lost 6 bases and the J gene lost 7 bases, with 15 bases spanning the gap. CDR3 size: 13 residues. The CDR3 nucleotides are TGTGCCAGCAGCCTAATCGTAGGCGGTGAAGCTTTCTTT. Translating it yields CASSLIVGGEAFF.

The genes are TRBV7-6 and TRBJ2-2; D might be TRBD1 or TRBD2, each matching 5 bases. Germline V gene data show CDR1 as SGHVS and CDR2 as FNYEAQ. Trimming shortened V by 6 bases and J by 3 bases, and 20 bases separated the two germline ends. The CDR3 runs to 17 residues. The CDR3 loop is CASSYDSQRAYTGELFF. The CDR3 nucleotides read TGTGCCAGCAGTTACGACAGCCAGAGGGCCTACACCGGGGAGCTGTTTTTT.

This chain's CDR3 is CAWSVSRGMNTEAFF. The CDR3 bases are TGTGCCTGGAGTGTTAGTCGCGGCATGAACACTGAAGCTTTCTTT. The genes are TRBV30 and TRBJ1-1; D not certain. The CDR3 has 15 amino acids. CDR1 GTSNPN and CDR2 SVGIG come from the germline V gene (reference sequence). Trimming cost V 0 bases and J 0 bases, with 11 bases left between them.

The CDR3 coding sequence is TGTGCCTGGAGTGTACTTCGAATAAAGTCCCATGGCTACACCTTC. It specifies CAWSVLRIKSHGYTF. The rearrangement links TRBV30 to TRBJ1-2; D is unresolved. Germline V gene lookup returns CDR1 GTSNPN and CDR2 SVGIG (reference sequence). The V gene lost 0 bases and the J gene lost 6 bases, with 17 bases spanning the gap. The CDR3 runs to 15 residues. Supplemented by reference TRBV30 and TRBJ1-2, the full variable domain reads SQTIHQWPATLVQPVGSPLSLECTVEGTSNPNLYWYRQAAGRGLQLLFYSVGIGQISSEVPQNLSASRPQDRQFILSSKKLLLSDSGFYLCAWSVLRIKSHGYTFGSGTRLTVV.

The rearrangement joins TRBV7-9 to TRBJ1-1, with D tentatively TRBD1 (5 bases). This CDR3 has 11 amino acids. CDR1 SEHNR and CDR2 FQNEAQ come from the germline V gene (reference sequence). Trimming left V 4 bases short and J 11 bases short, with 11 bases between. The CDR3 sequence is CASSWEGTAFF. CDR3 coding DNA: TGTGCCAGCAGCTGGGAGGGGACGGCTTTCTTT.

The CDR3 loop is CASSLSGTGNEKLFF. The CDR3 coding sequence is TGTGCCAGCAGCTTGAGCGGGACAGGCAATGAAAAACTGTTTTTT. This rearrangement joins TRBV7-2 to TRBJ1-4; 8 bases align to TRBD1. Germline V gene sequence: CDR1 SGHTA, CDR2 FQGNSA. V shed 3 bases and J 5 bases; nucleotides not matched to a gene: 5. This CDR3 spans 15 amino acids.